The rows below give T cell receptor beta chains drawn from one sample of a study of cytomegalovirus exposure and HLA in healthy donors. Libraries were prepared by immunoSEQ multiplex PCR; TCRdb keeps only in-frame clonotypes and omits some of them. The data contain 150,000 or so clones, 60% to 85% of them singletons. The sample comprised PBMCs. The receptor source for this set is a man aged 45-65 years in good health and CMV-seropositive. The CDR3 runs from the conserved cysteine through the conserved F or W. The order of the fields is CDR3 DNA, CDR3 protein, J gene, D gene, V gene, clone size. D genes are given only for firm matches. Clone sizes are given selectively: once, few, many, or a class where the clone is expanded.

TGTGCCAGCAGTGAACGACTTACAGATACGCAGTATTTT	CASSERLTDTQYF	TRBJ2-3	NA	TRBV6-1	NA
TGTGCCACCAGCAGAGATAAGGGGGCTAGCGGCACAGATACGCAGTATTTT	CATSRDKGASGTDTQYF	TRBJ2-3	NA	TRBV15	NA
TGTGCCAGCAGCCCCTTTCGACTAGGAGGGGTCGTTTTGATCGAACTGTTTTTT	CASSPFRLGGVVLIELFF	TRBJ1-4	NA	TRBV16	NA
TGTGCCATCAGTAACACTAGCGGGGGGGGCACAGATACGCAGTATTTT	CAISNTSGGGTDTQYF	TRBJ2-3	TRBD2	TRBV10-3	NA
TGTGCCAGCAGCTTGGGACAGGCCAGGGGAGCTTTCTTT	CASSLGQARGAFF	TRBJ1-1	NA	TRBV5-6	once
TGTGCCAGCAGCTTAGAGGGCGGGGGGCACTACGAGCAGTACTTC	CASSLEGGGHYEQYF	TRBJ2-7	TRBD2	TRBV7-9	once
TGTGCCAGCAGTTTCCTGGGACAGGGGAGGGGCTACACCTTC	CASSFLGQGRGYTF	TRBJ1-2	TRBD1	TRBV27	NA
TGTGCCAGCAGCTTGGTAAGCTATGAGCAGTTCTTC	CASSLVSYEQFF	TRBJ2-1	NA	TRBV5-6	NA
TGTGCCAGCAGCTCAACGGGACAGGGAACTAACTATGGCTACACCTTC	CASSSTGQGTNYGYTF	TRBJ1-2	TRBD1	TRBV7-9	NA
TGTGCCAGCACCTCCGAACAGGGGGCGCGTCCAGATACGCAGTATTTT	CASTSEQGARPDTQYF	TRBJ2-3	NA	TRBV21-1	once
TGTGCCAGCAGTCTGGACAGGGCCGGCACCGGGGAGCTGTTTTTT	CASSLDRAGTGELFF	TRBJ2-2	TRBD1	TRBV25-1	few
TGTGCCAGCAGCCAAGATCCCGGGGGGGCCGATACGCAGTATTTT	CASSQDPGGADTQYF	TRBJ2-3	TRBD2	TRBV4-2	NA
TGTGCCATTGCTGGGACAGGCCACTCTGGGGCCAACGTCCTGACTTTC	CAIAGTGHSGANVLTF	TRBJ2-6	TRBD1	TRBV19	NA
TGTGCCAGCAGCGTAGACAGGGTCCCTAATTCACCCCTCCACTTT	CASSVDRVPNSPLHF	TRBJ1-6	NA	TRBV9	once
TGTGCCAGCAGCGCCGACTCCTGGGGAGGGAATGAGCAGTTCTTC	CASSADSWGGNEQFF	TRBJ2-1	TRBD2	TRBV9	few
TGTGCCAGCAGCCAGGGGAGTCGAAATGAAAAACTGTTTTTT	CASSQGSRNEKLFF	TRBJ1-4	NA	TRBV5-6	NA
TGTGCCAGCAGTCCCCGTAGACTAGCGGGGGGGCCGGATGAGCAGTTCTTC	CASSPRRLAGGPDEQFF	TRBJ2-1	TRBD2	TRBV28	NA
TGTGCCAGCTCACCACCGAGGACAGGGGCGAAGGGCACTGAAGCTTTCTTT	CASSPPRTGAKGTEAFF	TRBJ1-1	TRBD1	TRBV18	NA
TGTGCCAGCAGTTGGGGACTAGCGGGGGGAGAGACCCAGTACTTC	CASSWGLAGGETQYF	TRBJ2-5	TRBD2	TRBV5-6	NA
TGTGCCAGCAGTTTGGCTAGCGGGGGCCACGAGCAGTACTTC	CASSLASGGHEQYF	TRBJ2-7	TRBD2	TRBV27	NA
TGCGCCAGCAGCCAAGTTGAGGCAGGGGCGAATGAGCAGTTCTTC	CASSQVEAGANEQFF	TRBJ2-1	NA	TRBV4-1	NA
TGTGCCAGCAGCGCAGGACTAGCCCGGACAGATACGCAGTATTTT	CASSAGLARTDTQYF	TRBJ2-3	TRBD2	TRBV9	NA
TGCGCCAGCAGCCACTGGAACACTGAAGCTTTCTTT	CASSHWNTEAFF	TRBJ1-1	NA	TRBV4-1	few
TGTGCCAGCAGCCTCTCCCTAGGGGGTCAGCCCCAGCATTTT	CASSLSLGGQPQHF	TRBJ1-5	NA	TRBV11-2	few
TGTGCCAGCAGTTTGGGACAGGGGGACTATGGCTACACCTTC	CASSLGQGDYGYTF	TRBJ1-2	TRBD1	TRBV6-4	NA
NA	CASSTSTGGGSPLHF	TRBJ1-6	NA	TRBV27	NA
TGCGCCAGCAGCCCGACGGGGAATAGCAATCAGCCCCAGCATTTT	CASSPTGNSNQPQHF	TRBJ1-5	NA	TRBV5-1	few
TGTGCCAGCTCAGGGGGGTCCTATAGCAATCAGCCCCAGCATTTT	CASSGGSYSNQPQHF	TRBJ1-5	TRBD1	TRBV2	NA
TGTGCCAGTAGTATAGGGGCAGGGCAGACCACTTCACCCCTCCACTTT	CASSIGAGQTTSPLHF	TRBJ1-6	NA	TRBV19	NA
TGTGCCAGCAGTTACTCTGGAAGGAGACAAGAGACCCAGTACTTC	CASSYSGRRQETQYF	TRBJ2-5	NA	TRBV6-5	NA
TGCGCCAGCAGAGGGGCCTGGAATGAAAAACTGTTTTTT	CASRGAWNEKLFF	TRBJ1-4	NA	TRBV5-1	NA
TGCAGCGCCCGACAGGGAACAGATACGCAGTATTTT	CSARQGTDTQYF	TRBJ2-3	TRBD1	TRBV29-1	NA
TGTGCCAGCAGTTCACTAGCGGGGGGGCCCCACGAGCAGTACTTC	CASSSLAGGPHEQYF	TRBJ2-7	TRBD2	TRBV27	NA
TGTGCCAGCAGTGAAGTGATTGCGGAACTAGCCAAGCTGAATGAGCAGTTCTTC	CASSEVIAELAKLNEQFF	TRBJ2-1	NA	TRBV2	NA
TGTGCCACCAGCAGAGAACGTGGCCAGGGTATTGGCTACACCTTC	CATSRERGQGIGYTF	TRBJ1-2	NA	TRBV15	NA
TGTGCCTGGAGTGTAGGGTCGGGGGGGGCCGAGGAGACCCAGTACTTC	CAWSVGSGGAEETQYF	TRBJ2-5	TRBD2	TRBV30	NA
TGCAGCGTCCGGGGAGAGGATCCTAACTATGGCTACACCTTC	CSVRGEDPNYGYTF	TRBJ1-2	NA	TRBV29-1	few